This T cell receptor beta chain was retrieved from a study of vaccination and CD4 T cells after COVID-19. Overall study: Samples taken post-COVID came a median approximately 100 days after diagnosis, ranging from 35 to 161. Control cultures received a CEFX pool, an HIV-1 Nef pool, or no peptide. Study-wide results and limits: Convalescent patients had a median roughly 87% of post-vaccine SARS-CoV-2-reactive clones that were detected only after vaccination, not before it.

The treatment here: 10-day PBMC culture with coronavirus spike peptide pools or control peptides (ViraFEST assay). Dates of PCR positivity, March to December 2020, preceded the US Alpha, Beta and Delta variants. Cultured CD4+ T cells had their DNA profiled by the Oncomine TCR Beta short-read assay. MiXCR, run by TCRdb on the PCR reads, gives a single entry per CDR3 protein. The sample includes nearly 15,000 distinct CDR3 sequences, roughly 50% of them seen just once. As regards this clonotype: What it recognizes is unknown.

The specimen was CD4+ T cells from blood, cultured in vitro. This TCR derives from a human donor who had recovered from COVID-19.

In DNA form, the CDR3 reads TGTGCCAGCAGTTTCATCTACAGGGGATCGGATCAGCCCCAGCATTTT. Protein: CASSFIYRGSDQPQHF. The chain recombines TRBV27 with TRBJ1-5; TRBD1 matches at 7 bases. The CDR3 extends over 16 amino acids. Trimming removed 3 bases from V and 5 bases from J; junction bases left unmatched: 10. Looked up from germline, CDR1 is MNHEY and CDR2 is SMNVEV (reference sequence).